This T cell receptor beta chain came from a study of response to subunit inactivated influenza vaccine. Whole-study results and caveats: Each seasonal influenza vaccination, the authors suggested, recruits few new T cells.

TCRdb analysed the RT-PCR reads with MiXCR anew, one entry per CDR3 protein. Among approximately 530,000 distinct CDR3 sequences listed, 7.6% were seen once. This clonotype has a count of ten or more. As yet, its antigen is unknown. Trimming stripped 3 bases from V and 4 bases from J, with 15 bases between. The CDR3 consists of 15 residues. Sequences were derived from PBMCs from blood, sampled about 24 months after vaccination. V and J are TRBV12-3 or TRBV12-4 and TRBJ1-2; D not resolved. The origin of this receptor is a man aged 50 to 69 who received an inactivated influenza vaccine. CDR3 sequence (DNA): TGTGCCAGCAGTTTGATGAGGGAAGCGAGCTATGGCTACACCTTC. Its protein is CASSLMREASYGYTF.